The rows below give T cell receptor beta chains drawn from one sample of a study of early T cells in non-severe SARS-CoV-2 infection. TCRdb called the 5' RACE reads again in MiXCR, with one record for every CDR3 protein. The repertoire has some 30,000 distinct CDR3 sequences, about 5% of them found once; the top ten carry around 6%. The sample here was whole blood, taken at baseline. Every receptor here comes from an adult who was a healthcare worker with PCR-confirmed SARS-CoV-2 infection or an uninfected control (not recorded which). Both conserved end residues are part of each CDR3. Each record gives: D gene, clone size, J gene, V gene, CDR3 protein, CDR3 DNA. A D gene is named only where the DNA matches it firmly. Where a row states a size, it is once, few, many or the class of an expanded clone; other rows omit it.

>TRBD2|medium-sized|TRBJ2-7|TRBV29-1
CSVLTSGGRNEQYF
TGCAGCGTCCTAACTAGCGGGGGGAGGAACGAGCAGTACTTC
>NA|many|TRBJ2-7|TRBV10-3
CAIASTYEQYF
TGTGCCATCGCTTCGACTTACGAGCAGTACTTC
>TRBD2|many|TRBJ2-4|TRBV27
CASSSLAGGDIQYF
TGTGCCAGCAGTTCCCTAGCGGGAGGGGACATTCAGTACTTC
>NA|NA|TRBJ1-1|TRBV5-1
CASSLTTANTEAFF
TGCGCCAGCAGCCTCACGACGGCGAACACTGAAGCTTTCTTT
>TRBD2|NA|TRBJ2-1|TRBV7-2
CASSLTPSGPQREQFF
TGTGCCAGCAGCTTAACACCTAGCGGCCCTCAGAGAGAGCAGTTCTTC
>TRBD2|many|TRBJ2-1|TRBV19
CASSTPLAGGRNEQFF
TGTGCCAGTAGTACCCCCTTAGCGGGGGGGAGAAATGAGCAGTTCTTC
>NA|many|TRBJ1-5|TRBV6-1
CASSEEGGIKPQHF
TGTGCCAGCAGTGAGGAAGGGGGAATCAAGCCCCAGCATTTT
>NA|many|TRBJ2-7|TRBV19
CASSIGGATGYEQYF
TGTGCCAGTAGTATAGGCGGAGCAACCGGCTACGAGCAGTACTTC
>NA|NA|TRBJ2-7|TRBV3-1
CASSQDPGTSRNEQYF
TGTGCCAGCAGCCAAGACCCGGGGACTTCCCGCAACGAGCAGTACTTC
>TRBD2|many|TRBJ2-1|TRBV7-3
CASSLSLAGHNEQFF
TGTGCCAGCAGCTTAAGCCTAGCGGGACACAATGAGCAGTTCTTC
>NA|NA|TRBJ2-7|TRBV15
CATSDGTYEQYF
TGTGCCACCAGCGACGGAACCTACGAGCAGTACTTC
>NA|many|TRBJ2-1|TRBV21-1
CASKYISASYNEQFF
TGTGCCAGCAAGTACATTAGCGCATCCTACAATGAGCAGTTCTTC
>NA|many|TRBJ1-6|TRBV9
CASSVDTVSPLHF
TGTGCCAGCAGCGTAGACACGGTGTCACCCCTCCACTTT
>NA|many|TRBJ2-6|TRBV6-1
CASSEQGSGANVLTF
TGTGCCAGCAGTGAACAGGGTTCGGGGGCCAACGTCCTGACTTTC
>TRBD2|many|TRBJ2-5|TRBV12-5
CASGWGKGLEVETQYF
TGTGCTAGTGGTTGGGGGAAAGGACTAGAGGTCGAGACCCAGTACTTC
>NA|medium-sized|TRBJ1-6|TRBV6-5
CASRHRSATSSYNSPLHF
TGTGCCAGCAGACATCGTTCGGCCACGAGCTCCTATAATTCACCCCTCCACTTT
>TRBD2|many|TRBJ2-1|TRBV7-3
CASSLIAGSSYNEQFF
TGTGCCAGCAGCCTCATAGCGGGTAGCTCCTACAATGAGCAGTTCTTC
>NA|many|TRBJ1-5|TRBV28
CASSLHGAGQPQHF
TGTGCCAGCAGCCTCCATGGGGCGGGTCAGCCCCAGCATTTT
>NA|many|TRBJ2-5|TRBV7-2
CASSLLGGTQETQYF
TGTGCCAGCAGCTTATTAGGCGGGACCCAAGAGACCCAGTACTTC
>TRBD1|many|TRBJ2-2|TRBV2
CASRYRGDNTGELFF
TGTGCCAGCAGATACAGGGGCGATAACACCGGGGAGCTGTTTTTT
>NA|many|TRBJ2-7|TRBV19
CASSIRGQTGQYF
TGTGCCAGTAGTATAAGGGGCCAAACCGGGCAGTACTTC
>TRBD1|many|TRBJ1-5|TRBV19
CASIRNRGGNQPQHF
TGTGCCAGTATACGAAACAGGGGGGGCAATCAGCCCCAGCATTTT
>TRBD2|NA|TRBJ2-5|TRBV7-3
CASRGVSGRAVETQYF
TGTGCCAGCAGGGGGGTAAGCGGGAGGGCCGTGGAGACCCAGTACTTC
>NA|many|TRBJ1-2|TRBV11-2
CASSLDQSSSGYTF
TGTGCCAGCAGCTTAGATCAGTCCTCGTCTGGCTACACCTTC
>NA|many|TRBJ2-3|TRBV12-3/TRBV12-4
CASSLMAGLSTDTQYF
TGTGCCAGCAGTTTAATGGCGGGGCTAAGCACAGATACGCAGTATTTT
>TRBD2|many|TRBJ2-1|TRBV10-3
CAISPAAGGHNEQFF
TGTGCCATCAGCCCTGCAGCGGGGGGGCACAATGAGCAGTTCTTC
>TRBD2|medium-sized|TRBJ2-3|TRBV10-3
CAISESSRGRAPTQYF
TGTGCCATCAGTGAGTCGAGCCGCGGGAGGGCCCCAACGCAGTATTTT
>NA|many|TRBJ2-3|TRBV27
CASSFGSRHTDTQYF
TGTGCCAGCAGTTTTGGGAGCCGACACACAGATACGCAGTATTTT
>TRBD1|many|TRBJ2-7|TRBV10-1
CASSLRQGYEQYF
TGCGCCAGCAGCCTCAGACAGGGCTACGAGCAGTACTTC
>TRBD2|many|TRBJ2-3|TRBV20-1
CSARDPGLATSTDTQYF
TGCAGTGCTAGAGACCCGGGACTAGCGACTAGCACAGATACGCAGTATTTT
>TRBD1|many|TRBJ2-1|TRBV2
CASTRTGTGAIDEQFF
TGTGCCAGCACCAGGACCGGGACAGGGGCTATCGATGAGCAGTTCTTC
>NA|many|TRBJ2-2|TRBV7-8
CASIPSLRASTGELFF
TGTGCCAGCATCCCCTCTTTAAGGGCCAGCACCGGGGAGCTGTTTTTT
>TRBD1|many|TRBJ2-3|TRBV27
CASSLNGRPGQGPDTQYF
TGTGCCAGCAGCCTTAACGGGCGACCGGGACAGGGCCCAGATACGCAGTATTTT
>NA|many|TRBJ2-1|TRBV11-2
CASSRPRGGGSSYNEQFF
TGTGCCAGCAGCCGACCAAGAGGTGGGGGGAGCTCCTACAATGAGCAGTTCTTC
>NA|many|TRBJ2-7|TRBV7-2
CASSPGGGESSYEQYF
TGTGCCAGCAGCCCGGGGGGCGGAGAAAGTTCCTACGAGCAGTACTTC
>NA|NA|TRBJ2-2|TRBV5-1
CASSLASGAGELFF
TGCGCCAGCAGCTTGGCTTCGGGGGCCGGGGAGCTGTTTTTT
>TRBD2|few|TRBJ2-7|TRBV4-2
CASSPGRGNEQYF
TGTGCCAGCAGCCCAGGGAGGGGAAACGAGCAGTACTTC
>NA|medium-sized|TRBJ2-7|TRBV29-1
CSVGQGTGEQYF
TGCAGCGTTGGGCAGGGGACGGGCGAGCAGTACTTC
>NA|many|TRBJ2-7|TRBV12-5
CASRQDDSYEQYF
TGTGCTAGCCGACAGGACGACTCCTACGAGCAGTACTTC
>TRBD1|few|TRBJ2-1|TRBV3-1
CASSQADRGSYNEQFF
TGTGCCAGCAGCCAAGCTGACAGGGGATCCTACAATGAGCAGTTCTTC
>TRBD1|few|TRBJ1-2|TRBV6-1
CASSSRRGTGGRPNYGYTF
TGTGCCAGCAGTTCTCGGAGGGGGACAGGGGGCCGTCCTAACTATGGCTACACCTTC
>TRBD1|many|TRBJ1-5|TRBV7-2
CASSLGTGRLQPQHF
TGTGCCAGCAGCTTAGGGACAGGGAGGCTTCAGCCCCAGCATTTT
>TRBD1|many|TRBJ2-1|TRBV7-3
CASSLSPGTGSTEQFF
TGTGCCAGCAGCTTAAGCCCGGGGACAGGGTCAACCGAGCAGTTCTTC
>TRBD2|many|TRBJ2-5|TRBV5-4
CASSRREDYLQETQYF
TGTGCCAGCAGTCGGCGGGAGGACTACCTCCAAGAGACCCAGTACTTC
>NA|few|TRBJ2-5|TRBV5-1
CASSLGWGEETQYF
TGCGCCAGCAGCTTGGGATGGGGGGAAGAGACCCAGTACTTC
>NA|many|TRBJ1-1|TRBV29-1
CSVESGYAEAFF
TGCAGCGTTGAGTCAGGGTATGCTGAAGCTTTCTTT
>TRBD2|many|TRBJ2-1|TRBV12-3/TRBV12-4
CASRNSGGDEQFF
TGTGCCAGCAGAAATAGCGGGGGCGATGAGCAGTTCTTC
>TRBD2|many|TRBJ2-5|TRBV5-6
CASSLYKRGGLETQYF
TGTGCCAGCAGCTTGTACAAGCGGGGGGGCCTAGAGACCCAGTACTTC
>NA|few|TRBJ2-7|TRBV9
CASSVEGTQSYEQYF
TGTGCCAGCAGCGTAGAGGGGACCCAGTCCTACGAGCAGTACTTC
>NA|many|TRBJ1-1|TRBV6-5
CASSYSNWGYEAFF
TGTGCCAGCAGTTACTCGAATTGGGGTTATGAAGCTTTCTTT
>TRBD1|NA|TRBJ2-7|TRBV4-1
CASSPRDREKGEQYF
TGCGCCAGCAGCCCGAGGGACAGGGAAAAAGGGGAGCAGTACTTC
>TRBD1|NA|TRBJ1-6|TRBV6-1
CASSATGGYSPLHF
TGTGCCAGCAGCGCGACAGGGGGCTATTCACCCCTCCACTTT
>TRBD2|many|TRBJ2-7|TRBV6-2/TRBV6-3
CASTGVAGNYEQYF
TGTGCCAGCACCGGAGTAGCGGGAAACTACGAGCAGTACTTC
>NA|few|TRBJ1-1|TRBV11-2
CASSLGARPLNTEAFF
TGTGCCAGCAGCTTAGGTGCCAGACCATTGAACACTGAAGCTTTCTTT
>NA|many|TRBJ2-5|TRBV7-9
CASSLVSSKATHKIQETQYF
TGTGCCAGCAGCTTAGTGTCTAGCAAAGCGACCCATAAAATCCAAGAGACCCAGTACTTC